This is a list of T cell receptor beta chains from one sample in a study of CD8+ T cells in alopecia areata. Profiling relied on immunoSEQ multiplex PCR, and the TCRdb table lists in-frame clones only, not all of them. The sample lists tens of thousands of clones, 45% to 65% occurring once. Sequencing input: CD4+ Tregs sorted from blood. These receptors originate from a human donor with alopecia areata. Each CDR3 is given with its conserved first and last residue. D genes are given only for firm matches. The size field is filled for only some rows; it gives once, few, many or a size class.

cdr3_nt | cdr3_aa | cdr3_length | j_call | clone_size | d_call | v_call
TGCGCCAGCAGCCCGAATCTAGGTAGGGAGCAGTTCTTC | CASSPNLGREQFF | 13 | TRBJ2-1 | medium-sized | . | TRBV4-3
TGTGCCAGCAGCCTCTCTGGGGCCGAGCAGTACTTC | CASSLSGAEQYF | 12 | TRBJ2-7 | few | . | TRBV7-9
TGTGCCAGCAGTGACCCATATATCAATGAGCAGTTCTTC | CASSDPYINEQFF | 13 | TRBJ2-1 | . | . | TRBV6-1
TGCAGTGCTAATCGGGACAGTAAGGCTTTCTTT | CSANRDSKAFF | 11 | TRBJ1-1 | . | TRBD1 | TRBV20-1
TGCGCCAGCAGCTTACAGGGCTCTAATGAAAAACTGTTTTTT | CASSLQGSNEKLFF | 14 | TRBJ1-4 | . | . | TRBV5-1
TGTGCCAGCGCCCGAGGGGGGTGGGCGAACAATGAGCAGTTCTTC | CASARGGWANNEQFF | 15 | TRBJ2-1 | . | . | TRBV25-1
TGTGCCAGCTCACCACCGACAGGCCTGAACACTGAAGCTTTCTTT | CASSPPTGLNTEAFF | 15 | TRBJ1-1 | . | . | TRBV18
TGCGCCAGCAGCGTTCTACAGGGACTAACGTCTGGGGCCAACGTCCTGACTTTC | CASSVLQGLTSGANVLTF | 18 | TRBJ2-6 | . | . | TRBV5-1
TGTGCCAGCAGCTCGCCGGACTACCGAGAGACCCAGTACTTC | CASSSPDYRETQYF | 14 | TRBJ2-5 | . | . | TRBV5-8
TGTGCCAGCAGCTTCTCCCTAGGCACAGATACGCAGTATTTT | CASSFSLGTDTQYF | 14 | TRBJ2-3 | few | . | TRBV7-2
TGTGCCAGCAGCTTAGAACGGGGGGGCCGGTACAATGAGCAGTTCTTC | CASSLERGGRYNEQFF | 16 | TRBJ2-1 | . | TRBD2 | TRBV7-6
TGTGCCAGCAGTTTACACCAAAAATACGAGCAGTACTTC | CASSLHQKYEQYF | 13 | TRBJ2-7 | . | . | TRBV28
TGTGCCAGCTCACACGGACAGGGGTTCACGGGGAGCTATGGCTACACCTTC | CASSHGQGFTGSYGYTF | 17 | TRBJ1-2 | . | TRBD1 | TRBV18
TGTGCCAGCAGCCGTGGGAGTTCCGACAATGAGCAGTTCTTC | CASSRGSSDNEQFF | 14 | TRBJ2-1 | . | . | TRBV7-2
TGTGCCAGCAGACAGGGTTACGGCGGGGAGCTGTTTTTT | CASRQGYGGELFF | 13 | TRBJ2-2 | . | . | TRBV4-2
TGTGCCAGCAGTCGGGACAGCCAAGAGACCCAGTACTTC | CASSRDSQETQYF | 13 | TRBJ2-5 | . | TRBD1 | TRBV6-6
TGCAGCGTCGTCGGGACTGACTCCTACGAGCAGTACTTC | CSVVGTDSYEQYF | 13 | TRBJ2-7 | few | . | TRBV29-1
TGTGCCAGCACCCGTGGGGGGGCCCGCCGATACACTGAAGCTTTCTTT | CASTRGGARRYTEAFF | 16 | TRBJ1-1 | . | . | TRBV28
TGTGCCAGCAGTTTCGGGACAGCAGGAAACACCATATATTTT | CASSFGTAGNTIYF | 14 | TRBJ1-3 | . | TRBD1 | TRBV28
TGTGCCAGCAGCTTAGCGTCGGACGGATCACCCCTCCACTTT | CASSLASDGSPLHF | 14 | TRBJ1-6 | . | . | TRBV7-2
TGTGCCAGCAGCGCCCGAGGGTGGAAGACAGATACGCAGTATTTT | CASSARGWKTDTQYF | 15 | TRBJ2-3 | . | . | TRBV9
TGCGCCAGCAGCCAAGATCGCAGTTCACCCCTCCACTTT | CASSQDRSSPLHF | 13 | TRBJ1-6 | . | . | TRBV4-3
TGTGCCAGCAGTGAATGGTGGGAAGAATCACCCCTCCACTTT | CASSEWWEESPLHF | 14 | TRBJ1-6 | . | . | TRBV25-1
TGTGCCAGCAGCTTCGGGGCAAGCGCCTACAATGAGCAGTTCTTC | CASSFGASAYNEQFF | 15 | TRBJ2-1 | . | . | TRBV7-9
TGCAGCGTTGAGTCCAGCGGCAATCAGCCCCAGCATTTT | CSVESSGNQPQHF | 13 | TRBJ1-5 | few | . | TRBV29-1
TGTGCCAGCAGCTTGGCGGGATTTAGATCAGATACGCAGTATTTT | CASSLAGFRSDTQYF | 15 | TRBJ2-3 | few | . | TRBV7-8
TGTGCCAGCTCACTTCGACAGGGTGAAGGAAACATTCAGTACTTC | CASSLRQGEGNIQYF | 15 | TRBJ2-4 | . | TRBD1 | TRBV18
TGCGCCAGCAGCCAGGCTGGGGGGGGGCTTTACGAGCAGTACTTC | CASSQAGGGLYEQYF | 15 | TRBJ2-7 | many | . | TRBV5-1
TGTGCCAGCTCACTTCACCCTAATTCACCCCTCCACTTT | CASSLHPNSPLHF | 13 | TRBJ1-6 | . | . | TRBV18
TGTGCCAGCTCACCACTCCCGAGCCCGACGACTGAAGCTTTCTTT | CASSPLPSPTTEAFF | 15 | TRBJ1-1 | few | . | TRBV18
TGTGCCAGCTCCCAGGCGGCGGGAGCAAGCACAGATACGCAGTATTTT | CASSQAAGASTDTQYF | 16 | TRBJ2-3 | medium-sized | TRBD2 | TRBV18
TGCGCCAGCAGCTTGGACGGGAACTATGGCTACACCTTC | CASSLDGNYGYTF | 13 | TRBJ1-2 | . | . | TRBV5-1
TGTGCCAGCAGACTCCGGGACAGAGCCTACAATGAGCAGTTCTTC | CASRLRDRAYNEQFF | 15 | TRBJ2-1 | few | TRBD1 | TRBV28
TGCAGCGTTGGACACGGGACAGGTTACGAGCAGTACTTC | CSVGHGTGYEQYF | 13 | TRBJ2-7 | . | TRBD1 | TRBV29-1
TGTGCCAGCACCTTACAGGGCCTTAGCTCCTACGAGCAGTACTTC | CASTLQGLSSYEQYF | 15 | TRBJ2-7 | . | . | TRBV2
TGCAGCGTTGCTTTTACAATCCCCCAACTATCTCCGTCCGAGCAGTACTTC | CSVAFTIPQLSPSEQYF | 17 | TRBJ2-7 | . | . | TRBV29-1
TGTGCCAGCAGCCGTTCGGGGGGCGCAGATACGCAGTATTTT | CASSRSGGADTQYF | 14 | TRBJ2-3 | . | . | TRBV14
TGTGCCAGCAGCCACCGGGCGGTAGGCTACAATGAGCAGTTCTTC | CASSHRAVGYNEQFF | 15 | TRBJ2-1 | medium-sized | . | TRBV7-9
TGTGCCAGCAGCGCGGCCCGACCGGGGGCCAAAAACATTCAGTACTTC | CASSAARPGAKNIQYF | 16 | TRBJ2-4 | . | . | TRBV7-9
TGTGCCAGCAGGCCCGTCCGGGACGGTCCGTACGAGCAGTACTTC | CASRPVRDGPYEQYF | 15 | TRBJ2-7 | . | . | TRBV28